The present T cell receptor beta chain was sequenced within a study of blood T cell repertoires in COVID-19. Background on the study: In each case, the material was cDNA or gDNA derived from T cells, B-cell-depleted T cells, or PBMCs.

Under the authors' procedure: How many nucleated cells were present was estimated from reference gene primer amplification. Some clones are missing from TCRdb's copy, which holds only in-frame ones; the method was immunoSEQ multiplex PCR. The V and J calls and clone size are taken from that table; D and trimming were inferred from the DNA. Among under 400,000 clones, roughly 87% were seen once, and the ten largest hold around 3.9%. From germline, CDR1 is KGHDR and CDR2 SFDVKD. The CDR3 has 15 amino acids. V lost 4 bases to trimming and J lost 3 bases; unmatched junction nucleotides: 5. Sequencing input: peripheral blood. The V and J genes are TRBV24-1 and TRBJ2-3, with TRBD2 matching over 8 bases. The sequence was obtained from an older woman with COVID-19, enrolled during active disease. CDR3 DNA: TGTGCCACCAGTGACCCCGGGACTAGGACAGATACGCAGTATTTT. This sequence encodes CATSDPGTRTDTQYF.